One sample yielded the 3 T cell receptor beta chains listed below, sequenced in a study of shared clonotypes between healthy human individuals. Naive CD8 cells lacked CD45RO, underwent positive selection for CCR7 and left out terminally differentiated effector memory CD45RA+ cells. Assay: immunoSEQ multiplex PCR; the TCRdb copy retains only in-frame clones and omits some. The table shows about 800,000 clones, with 90% to 98% occurring only once. The sample taken for sequencing was naive CD8+ T cells sorted from blood. The source is a man aged 30 to 39 in good health.

This chain joins TRBV5-6 and TRBJ1-4; TRBD1 is a possible D gene (5 bases). Germline lookup yields CDR1 SGHDT and CDR2 YYEEEE. CDR3 size: 14 residues. Trimming shortened V by 6 bases and J by 8 bases, and 17 bases separated the two germline ends. The CDR3, as DNA: TGTGCCAGCAACACCGGGACCCGAGGGGAAAAACTGTTTTTT. This codes for CASNTGTRGEKLFF.

V is TRBV11-2 and J is TRBJ2-5; 10 bases match TRBD2. The CDR3 consists of 16 residues. CDR1 is SGHAT and CDR2 is FQNNGV in the germline V gene. V lost 3 bases and J lost 3; bases outside the gene matches: 7. The DNA of the CDR3 is TGTGCCAGCAGCTTTGGGATAGGACTAGCGGAAGAGACCCAGTACTTC. Its protein is CASSFGIGLAEETQYF.

On this clone itself: Other DNA variants within this sample encode the same CDR3. This rearrangement joins TRBV9 to TRBJ2-3; perhaps D is TRBD1 or TRBD2 (5 bases each). Trimming left V 0 bases short and J 2 bases short, with 10 bases between. Germline CDR1 and CDR2: SGDLS and YYNGEE. This CDR3 region has 15 residues. CDR3 protein: CASSVGGADTDTQYF. In DNA form, the CDR3 reads TGTGCCAGCAGCGTAGGAGGGGCGGACACAGATACGCAGTATTTT. The full variable domain, its missing parts supplied by reference TRBV9 and TRBJ2-3, is DSGVTQTPKHLITATGQRVTLRCSPRSGDLSVYWYQQSLDQGLQFLIQYYNGEERAKGNILERFSAQQFPDLHSELNLSSLELGDSALYFCASSVGGADTDTQYFGPGTRLTVL.